This T cell receptor beta chain originates from a study of blood T cell repertoires in COVID-19. At the level of the study: Collection of acute and convalescent COVID-19 samples took place in the United States, Italy and Spain. The cDNA or gDNA used as material had been derived from T cells, B-cell-depleted T cells, or PBMCs.

Trimming took 4 bases from V and 8 from J; bases not matched to a gene: 5. Germline CDR1 is SNHLY and CDR2 is FYNNEI. This CDR3 is built from 14 residues. In the authors' workflow: Estimation of nucleated cell counts relied on the amplification of reference gene primers. Only in-frame clones appear in the TCRdb table, and some are missing; sequencing was by immunoSEQ multiplex PCR. V and J calls and clone size are those listed in that table; D and trimming were worked out from the DNA. The table has some 340,000 clones, 85% seen once. Only a few counts were recorded for this clone. The chain recombines TRBV2 with TRBJ2-1, with 10 bases aligning to TRBD2. The source of this sequence is a woman aged 18-29 years with acute or convalescent COVID-19. Sequencing was performed on peripheral blood. CDR3 sequence reads: CASSGLAGVDEQFF. In nucleotides, the CDR3 is TGTGCCAGCAGTGGACTAGCGGGTGTAGATGAGCAGTTCTTC.